This note documents a single T cell receptor beta chain sequence. These data belong to a study of control samples from healthy donors and cancer patients. Germline CDR1 is LNHDA and CDR2 is SQIVND (reference sequence). The CDR3 runs to 14 residues. V shed 9 bases, J shed 4 bases, and the junction held 10 bases outside the gene matches. Profiling relied on immunoSEQ multiplex PCR, and the TCRdb table lists in-frame clones only, not all of them. The profile shows approximately 140,000 clones, about nine tenths of them singletons. This chain connects TRBV19 to TRBJ1-1; 8 nucleotides align to TRBD1. Sequencing was performed on blood. The sequence came from a man aged 25 to 40 in good health. The CDR3 DNA follows: TGTGCCAGCAACAGGGGGGAAGATCGCACTGAAGCTTTCTTT. Translating it yields CASNRGEDRTEAFF.